These T cell receptor beta chains were read from a single sample in a study of cytomegalovirus exposure and HLA in healthy donors. Clones were sequenced by immunoSEQ multiplex PCR, and TCRdb holds only the in-frame ones, with some missing. This sample has around 150,000 clones; over 60% occur once, and the top ten carry 1.5% to 2%. Material for sequencing was PBMCs. The receptors stem from a woman in her twenties or thirties in good health and CMV-seronegative. Each CDR3 is given with its conserved first and last residue. The D gene is left open where the match is weak. Where a row states a size, it is once, few, many or the class of an expanded clone; other rows omit it.

size	V	D	length	J	CDR3	DNA
NA	TRBV21-1	NA	20	TRBJ2-2	CASPKRGNRGTKHRTGELFF	TGTGCCAGCCCTAAGCGGGGGAACAGGGGCACCAAACATCGTACCGGGGAGCTGTTTTTT
NA	TRBV6-6	TRBD1	14	TRBJ1-6	CASRLRGDNSPLHF	TGTGCCAGCAGACTCAGGGGGGATAATTCACCCCTCCACTTT
few	TRBV5-4	NA	13	TRBJ1-1	CASSADSFTEAFF	TGTGCCAGCAGCGCCGACAGTTTTACTGAAGCTTTCTTT
NA	TRBV10-3	NA	15	TRBJ2-5	CAISDLAGSKETQYF	TGTGCCATCAGTGACCTAGCTGGGTCGAAAGAGACCCAGTACTTC
NA	TRBV2	TRBD1	15	TRBJ1-1	CASSEGGQGETEAFF	TGTGCCAGCAGTGAAGGGGGACAGGGAGAAACTGAAGCTTTCTTT
NA	TRBV2	TRBD2	15	TRBJ2-1	CASRILAGGPNEQFF	TGTGCCAGCAGGATACTAGCGGGGGGCCCTAATGAGCAGTTCTTC
once	TRBV6-6	TRBD1	16	TRBJ1-1	CASSYGTGIMNTEAFF	TGTGCCAGCAGTTACGGGACAGGAATCATGAACACTGAAGCTTTCTTT
NA	TRBV4-1	NA	15	TRBJ1-1	CASSQDTAGDTEAFF	TGCGCCAGCAGCCAAGACACGGCGGGGGACACTGAAGCTTTCTTT
once	TRBV11-3	TRBD1	15	TRBJ2-5	CASSLGQGGQETQYF	TGTGCCAGCAGCCTCGGACAGGGAGGCCAAGAGACCCAGTACTTC
NA	TRBV5-4	NA	13	TRBJ2-7	CASSFGGNYEQYF	TGTGCCAGCAGCTTTGGGGGGAACTACGAGCAGTACTTC
NA	TRBV18	TRBD1	16	TRBJ1-1	CASSPVPGQGRTEAFF	TGTGCCAGCTCACCCGTCCCGGGACAGGGACGGACTGAAGCTTTCTTT
NA	TRBV5-1	TRBD1	18	TRBJ1-1	CASSTQGGKTVGDTEAFF	TGCGCCAGCAGCACCCAGGGGGGAAAGACGGTCGGAGACACTGAAGCTTTCTTT
once	TRBV11-2	NA	12	TRBJ2-3	CASSLASDTQYF	TGTGCCAGCAGCTTAGCAAGCGATACGCAGTATTTT
NA	TRBV18	NA	16	TRBJ2-5	CASSPQLGGSRETQYF	TGTGCCAGCTCACCACAACTCGGAGGCAGCCGAGAGACCCAGTACTTC
NA	TRBV5-3	TRBD1	17	TRBJ1-5	CARSRGQGGEGNQPQHF	TGTGCCAGAAGCCGCGGACAGGGGGGCGAGGGCAATCAGCCCCAGCATTTT
few	TRBV6-1	TRBD1	15	TRBJ2-7	CASSARTTGGDEQYF	TGTGCCAGCAGTGCCCGGACGACAGGGGGCGACGAGCAGTACTTC
NA	TRBV30	NA	15	TRBJ1-5	CAWSSWRVSNQPQHF	TGTGCCTGGAGTTCTTGGCGGGTTTCCAATCAGCCCCAGCATTTT
NA	TRBV6-6	TRBD1	14	TRBJ1-5	CASRDTGGNQPQHF	TGTGCCAGCAGAGATACAGGGGGCAATCAGCCCCAGCATTTT
NA	TRBV19	NA	14	TRBJ2-3	CASSIKRATDTQYF	TGTGCCAGTAGTATTAAGAGGGCCACAGATACGCAGTATTTT
NA	TRBV5-6	NA	13	TRBJ2-5	CASSLAGRETQYF	TGTGCCAGCAGCTTAGCTGGGAGAGAGACCCAGTACTTC
NA	TRBV10-2	NA	16	TRBJ2-7	CASGSWGRLSSYEQYF	TGCGCCAGCGGTTCTTGGGGGCGGTTAAGCTCCTACGAGCAGTACTTC
once	TRBV2	TRBD1	15	TRBJ2-7	CASRETGTGTYEQYF	TGTGCCAGCAGGGAAACCGGGACAGGTACCTACGAGCAGTACTTC
NA	TRBV19	TRBD1	16	TRBJ1-2	CASSATGTGSYYGYTF	TGTGCCAGTAGTGCGACAGGGACAGGGTCATACTATGGCTACACCTTC
NA	TRBV5-1	TRBD2	13	TRBJ2-5	CASSLASGETQYF	TGCGCCAGCAGCTTAGCTAGCGGAGAGACCCAGTACTTC
NA	TRBV28	NA	14	TRBJ2-1	CASSLDGVVGEQFF	TGTGCCAGCAGTTTAGACGGGGTCGTCGGCGAGCAGTTCTTC
NA	TRBV19	NA	11	TRBJ1-1	CASIAEGEAFF	TGTGCCAGTATCGCGGAGGGTGAAGCTTTCTTT
few	TRBV27	NA	13	TRBJ1-1	CASSLRENTEAFF	TGTGCCAGCAGTTTACGGGAGAACACTGAAGCTTTCTTT
NA	TRBV28	NA	15	TRBJ1-5	CASSLEGRGIQPQHF	TGTGCCAGCAGTTTGGAGGGCCGCGGGATCCAGCCCCAGCATTTT
NA	TRBV4-1	TRBD2	14	TRBJ2-2	CASSQSGGTGELFF	TGCGCCAGCAGCCAATCCGGGGGGACCGGGGAGCTGTTTTTT
NA	TRBV6-1	NA	15	TRBJ1-6	CASSEARVYNSPLHF	TGTGCCAGCAGTGAAGCTCGGGTATATAATTCACCCCTCCACTTT
NA	TRBV5-6	NA	16	TRBJ2-1	CASSLESEGAYNEQFF	TGTGCCAGCAGCTTGGAGTCGGAAGGAGCCTACAATGAGCAGTTCTTC
NA	TRBV29-1	NA	13	TRBJ1-1	CSVAQGGRTEAFF	TGCAGCGTTGCACAGGGCGGGAGAACTGAAGCTTTCTTT
once	TRBV11-2	NA	13	TRBJ2-7	CASSPRLVSEQYF	TGTGCCAGCAGCCCACGACTAGTAAGCGAGCAGTACTTC
once	TRBV19	NA	14	TRBJ1-5	CASSIPGAGQPQHF	TGTGCCAGTAGTATCCCAGGGGCTGGACAGCCCCAGCATTTT
NA	TRBV6-5	NA	13	TRBJ1-3	CATRKSSGNTIYF	TGTGCCACCAGGAAGAGCTCTGGAAACACCATATATTTT
NA	TRBV29-1	NA	13	TRBJ1-5	CSVGDRSNQPQHF	TGCAGCGTCGGCGACAGAAGCAATCAGCCCCAGCATTTT
NA	TRBV2	NA	17	TRBJ1-5	CASIPDRRFNSNQPQHF	TGTGCCAGCATCCCGGACAGACGCTTTAATAGCAATCAGCCCCAGCATTTT
NA	TRBV4-3	TRBD1	15	TRBJ1-6	CASSQSRDRNSPLHF	TGCGCCAGCAGCCAAAGCCGGGACAGGAATTCACCCCTCCACTTT
few	TRBV10-3	NA	15	TRBJ1-1	CAISESSSGNTEAFF	TGTGCCATCAGTGAGTCGTCATCGGGGAACACTGAAGCTTTCTTT
once	TRBV27	NA	15	TRBJ2-1	CASSSLDRALNEQFF	TGTGCCAGCAGTTCCCTGGACAGAGCTTTGAATGAGCAGTTCTTC
NA	TRBV5-8	TRBD1	16	TRBJ2-1	CASSLPRDRPIREQFF	TGTGCCAGCAGCTTGCCCCGGGACAGACCAATACGTGAGCAGTTCTTC
NA	TRBV19	NA	14	TRBJ1-2	CASTSGAKNYGYTF	TGTGCCAGTACATCAGGGGCGAAGAACTATGGCTACACCTTC
NA	TRBV6-5	NA	13	TRBJ2-7	CASRGGEGYEQYF	TGTGCCAGCAGAGGGGGGGAGGGGTACGAGCAGTACTTC
NA	TRBV7-2	TRBD1	16	TRBJ1-4	CASSLYAGTENEKLFF	TGTGCCAGCAGCTTATACGCCGGGACAGAGAATGAAAAACTGTTTTTT
NA	TRBV19	TRBD2	16	TRBJ2-1	CASSIGGTRAYNEQFF	TGTGCCAGTAGTATAGGTGGGACTAGGGCCTACAATGAGCAGTTCTTC
NA	TRBV14	NA	17	TRBJ1-2	CASSQDPGGRRRYGYTF	TGTGCCAGCAGCCAAGATCCGGGGGGTCGTAGGAGGTATGGCTACACCTTC
NA	TRBV27	NA	14	TRBJ1-2	CASSRNRDPYGYTF	TGTGCCAGCAGTCGTAACAGGGACCCATATGGCTACACCTTC
NA	TRBV7-8	TRBD1	17	TRBJ1-2	CASSPRDRGTVGYGYTF	TGTGCCAGCAGCCCAAGGGACAGGGGAACCGTAGGGTATGGCTACACCTTC
NA	TRBV5-6	TRBD2	14	TRBJ2-3	CASSPGLNTDTQYF	TGTGCCAGCAGCCCGGGACTAAACACAGATACGCAGTATTTT